This TCR beta chain was captured by sequencing in a study of spatial heterogeneity in lung cancer. Study-wide findings and caveats: Ubiquitous expanded tumor TCRs appeared in blood more at resection than follow-up.

This CDR3 spans 15 amino acids. Germline V gene lookup returns CDR1 SGHAT and CDR2 FQNNGV. Losses at the gene ends were 5 bases for V and 6 bases for J; bases not matched to a gene: 5. This clonotype was detected ten times or more. The antigen is not known. As for time point: sample taken at primary tumor resection. Researchers sequenced whole RNA taken from tumor, nontumor lung or frozen PBMC without sorting. Each CDR3 protein gets one entry after TCRdb re-called the 5' RACE reads with MiXCR. The sample holds about 95,000 distinct CDR3 sequences, approximately 8.5% seen once. The input for sequencing was PBMCs, taken at surgery. The sequence derives from a male donor with early-stage non-small cell lung cancer. The V and J genes are TRBV11-2 and TRBJ2-1, with TRBD2 matching over 12 bases. CDR3 DNA: TGTGCCAGCAGCCAACTAGCGGGAGGAGGCAATGAGCAGTTCTTC. This encodes CASSQLAGGGNEQFF.